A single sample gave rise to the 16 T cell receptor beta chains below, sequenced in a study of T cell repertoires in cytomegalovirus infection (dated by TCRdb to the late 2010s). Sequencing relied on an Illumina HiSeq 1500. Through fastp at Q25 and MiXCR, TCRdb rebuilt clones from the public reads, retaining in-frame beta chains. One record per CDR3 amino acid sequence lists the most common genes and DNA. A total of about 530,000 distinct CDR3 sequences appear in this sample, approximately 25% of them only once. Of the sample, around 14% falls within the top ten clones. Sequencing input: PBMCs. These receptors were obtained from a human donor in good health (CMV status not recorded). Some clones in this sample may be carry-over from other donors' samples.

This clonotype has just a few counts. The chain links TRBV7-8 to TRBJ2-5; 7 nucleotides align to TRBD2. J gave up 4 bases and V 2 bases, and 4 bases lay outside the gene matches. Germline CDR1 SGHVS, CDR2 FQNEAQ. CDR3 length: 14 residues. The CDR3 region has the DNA TGTGCCAGCAGCTTACAGGCTAGCGGAGAGACCCAGTACTTC. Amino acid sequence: CASSLQASGETQYF.

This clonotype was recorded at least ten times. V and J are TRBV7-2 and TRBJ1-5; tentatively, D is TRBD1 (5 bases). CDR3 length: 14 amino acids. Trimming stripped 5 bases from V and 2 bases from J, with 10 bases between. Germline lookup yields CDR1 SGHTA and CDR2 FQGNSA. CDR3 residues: CASSPGQRNQPQHF. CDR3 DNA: TGTGCCAGCAGCCCAGGACAACGCAATCAGCCCCAGCATTTT.

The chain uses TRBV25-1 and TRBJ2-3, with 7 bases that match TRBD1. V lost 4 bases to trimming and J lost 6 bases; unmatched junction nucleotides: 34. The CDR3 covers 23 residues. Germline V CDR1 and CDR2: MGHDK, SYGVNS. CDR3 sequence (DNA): TGTGCCAGCAGTGGTTACCCACAGGGGTTTAGGTCAAGGGGTTCCGGTTACGTTGATACGCAGTATTTT. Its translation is CASSGYPQGFRSRGSGYVDTQYF. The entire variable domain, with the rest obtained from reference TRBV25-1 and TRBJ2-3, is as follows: EADIYQTPRYLVIGTGKKITLECSQTMGHDKMYWYQQDPGMELHLIHYSYGVNSTEKGDLSSESTVSRIRTEHFPLTLESARPSHTSQYLCASSGYPQGFRSRGSGYVDTQYFGPGTRLTVL.

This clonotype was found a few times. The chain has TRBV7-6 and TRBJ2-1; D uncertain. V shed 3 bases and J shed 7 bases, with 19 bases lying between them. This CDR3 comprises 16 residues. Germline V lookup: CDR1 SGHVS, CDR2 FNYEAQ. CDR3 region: CASSFLQQLHGNEQFF. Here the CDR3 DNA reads TGTGCCAGCAGCTTTCTGCAGCAATTACACGGGAATGAGCAGTTCTTC.

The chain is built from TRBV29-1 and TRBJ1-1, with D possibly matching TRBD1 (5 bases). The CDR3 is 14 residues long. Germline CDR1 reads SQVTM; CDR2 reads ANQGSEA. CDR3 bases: TGCAGTGCGGGGTGGGGGAAGCAGAACACTGAAGCTTTCTTT. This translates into CSAGWGKQNTEAFF.

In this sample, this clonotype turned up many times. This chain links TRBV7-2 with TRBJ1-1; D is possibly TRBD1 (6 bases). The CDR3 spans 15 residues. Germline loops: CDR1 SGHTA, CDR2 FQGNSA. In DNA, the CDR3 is TGTGCGGCTGGGACAATTAAAAATAGGATTGATGAAGCTTTCTTT. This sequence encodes CAAGTIKNRIDEAFF.

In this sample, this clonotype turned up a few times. DNA of the CDR3: TGTGCCAGCAGTTTACAGCCAGGGCGAAACTATGGCTACACCTTC. This codes for CASSLQPGRNYGYTF. The chain uses TRBV27 and TRBJ1-2, with D perhaps TRBD1 (5 bases). V lost 2 bases to trimming and J lost 2 bases, with 12 bases between them. From germline, CDR1 is MNHEY and CDR2 SMNVEV (reference sequence). CDR3 length equals 15 residues.

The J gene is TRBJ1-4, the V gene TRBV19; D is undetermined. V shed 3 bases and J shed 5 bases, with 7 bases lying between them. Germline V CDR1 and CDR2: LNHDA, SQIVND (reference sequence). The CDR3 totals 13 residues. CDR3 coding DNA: TGTGCCAGTAGTATCGCCGGAAATGAAAAACTGTTTTTT. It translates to CASSIAGNEKLFF.

The CDR3 region has the DNA TGTGCCAGCTCCTATTGGGCTCATGGCTACACCTTC. Translating gives CASSYWAHGYTF. The chain links TRBV5-6 to TRBJ1-2; D call uncertain. The CDR3 consists of 12 residues. Germline V gives CDR1 SGHDT, CDR2 YYEEEE. V gave up 7 bases and J gave up 6 bases, with 13 bases separating them.

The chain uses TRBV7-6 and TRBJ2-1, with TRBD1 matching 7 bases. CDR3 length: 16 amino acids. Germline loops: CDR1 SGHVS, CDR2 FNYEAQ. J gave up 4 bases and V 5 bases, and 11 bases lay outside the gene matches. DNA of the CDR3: TGTGCCAGCAGCCAAACCCCGGGACAGCGATACAATGAGCAGTTCTTC. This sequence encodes CASSQTPGQRYNEQFF.

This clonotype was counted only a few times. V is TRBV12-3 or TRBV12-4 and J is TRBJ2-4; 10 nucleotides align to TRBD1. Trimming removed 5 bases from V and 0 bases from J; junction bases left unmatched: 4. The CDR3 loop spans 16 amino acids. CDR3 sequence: CASSPGTGVAKNIQYF. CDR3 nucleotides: TGTGCCAGCAGTCCCGGGACAGGGGTAGCCAAAAACATTCAGTACTTC.

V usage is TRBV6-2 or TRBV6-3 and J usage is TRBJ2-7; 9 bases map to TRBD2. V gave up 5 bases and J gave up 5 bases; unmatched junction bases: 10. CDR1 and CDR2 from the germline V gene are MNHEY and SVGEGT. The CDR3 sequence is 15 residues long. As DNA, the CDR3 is TGTGCCAGCAGTCCCGGGGGACTAGCCGCGAACGAGCAGTACTTC. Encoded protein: CASSPGGLAANEQYF.

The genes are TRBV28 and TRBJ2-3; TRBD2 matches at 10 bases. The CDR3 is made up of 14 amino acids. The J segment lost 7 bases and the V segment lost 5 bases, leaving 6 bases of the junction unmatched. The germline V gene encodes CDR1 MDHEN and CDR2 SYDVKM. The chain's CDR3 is CASSASGRPNTQYF. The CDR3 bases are TGTGCCAGCAGTGCTAGCGGGAGACCGAATACGCAGTATTTT.

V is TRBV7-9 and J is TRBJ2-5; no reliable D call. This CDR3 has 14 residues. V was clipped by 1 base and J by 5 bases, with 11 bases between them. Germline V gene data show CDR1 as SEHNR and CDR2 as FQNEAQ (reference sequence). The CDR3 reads CASSLVSGYETQYF. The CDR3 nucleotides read TGTGCCAGCAGCTTAGTGTCCGGGTACGAGACCCAGTACTTC.

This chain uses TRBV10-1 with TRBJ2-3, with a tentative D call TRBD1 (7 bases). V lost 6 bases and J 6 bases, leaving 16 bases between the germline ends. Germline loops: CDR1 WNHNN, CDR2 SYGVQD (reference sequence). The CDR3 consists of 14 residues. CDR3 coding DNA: TGCGCCAGCAGAGGAGGGGGCAACAGGGATACGCAGTATTTT. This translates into CASRGGGNRDTQYF.

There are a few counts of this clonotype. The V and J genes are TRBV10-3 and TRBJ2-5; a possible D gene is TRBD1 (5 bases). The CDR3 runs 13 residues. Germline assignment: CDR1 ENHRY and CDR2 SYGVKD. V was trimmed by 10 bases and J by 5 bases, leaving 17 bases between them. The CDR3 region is CATRDSDLETQYF. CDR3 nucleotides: TGTGCCACCAGGGATTCGGATTTGGAGACCCAGTACTTC.